These T cell receptor beta chains were read from a single sample in a study of shared clonotypes between healthy human individuals. The repertoire was sequenced with immunoSEQ multiplex PCR; TCRdb's copy has only in-frame clones and lacks some. The sample holds roughly 2,300,000 clones; 85% to 95% are singletons and the top ten take roughly 0.34%. The sequencing input was naive CD4+ T cells from PBMCs. The receptor set was obtained from a man younger than 35 in good health. Some clones in this sample may be carry-over from other donors' samples. The CDR3 runs from the conserved cysteine through the conserved F or W. The D gene is left open where the match is weak. Part of the rows lack a size; the others show once, few, many or a class for expanded clones.

- few TRBJ1-5 TRBV4-1 TGCGCCAGCAGCCAAGGACCCAGGCAACGGCCCCAGCATTTT CASSQGPRQRPQHF
- - TRBJ1-2 TRBV27 TGTGCCAGCAGATACCGGGCGAAACTTGGGTATGGCTACACCTTC CASRYRAKLGYGYTF
TRBD1 once TRBJ2-7 TRBV28 TGTGTAACGGGACAGGTCGCCTACGAGCAGTACTTC CVTGQVAYEQYF
- - TRBJ2-7 TRBV7-2 TGTGCCAGCAGCTTAGTTCCCCTTAGCGCACTTTACGAGCAGTACTTC CASSLVPLSALYEQYF
- - TRBJ2-2 TRBV28 TGTGCCAGCAGTGGTTTGAGGGGGGCGGGCACCGGGGAGCTGTTTTTT CASSGLRGAGTGELFF
TRBD2 - TRBJ2-7 TRBV7-3 TGTGCCAGCAGCGCACCCGGGACTAGCGTCAACGAGCAGTACTTC CASSAPGTSVNEQYF
- - TRBJ1-5 TRBV6-6 TGTGCCAGCAGTTTCGAACAGGGTTTTGGCAATCAGCCCCAGCATTTT CASSFEQGFGNQPQHF
TRBD1 once TRBJ1-5 TRBV25-1 TGTGCCAGCAGTGGACAGGGGATTCAGCCCCAGCATTTT CASSGQGIQPQHF
- - TRBJ2-1 TRBV11-3 TGTGCCAGCAGCCCCCCCGCGGAGCTGGACCCCTACAATGAGCAGTTCTTC CASSPPAELDPYNEQFF
- few TRBJ1-1 TRBV21-1 TGTGCCAGCAGCAAATGTTCGAGCACTGAAGCTTTCTTT CASSKCSSTEAFF
TRBD1 once TRBJ1-2 TRBV27 TGTGCCAGCAGTTACAGGGGGCGATATGGCTACACCTTC CASSYRGRYGYTF
- - TRBJ2-7 TRBV6-1 TGTGCCAGCAGTAAGGGCTCGGGGGTATCCTACGAGCAGTACTTC CASSKGSGVSYEQYF
TRBD1 - TRBJ2-2 TRBV15 TGTGCCACCAGGGAATTGACGGGACAGGGCTACGGGGAGCTGTTTTTT CATRELTGQGYGELFF